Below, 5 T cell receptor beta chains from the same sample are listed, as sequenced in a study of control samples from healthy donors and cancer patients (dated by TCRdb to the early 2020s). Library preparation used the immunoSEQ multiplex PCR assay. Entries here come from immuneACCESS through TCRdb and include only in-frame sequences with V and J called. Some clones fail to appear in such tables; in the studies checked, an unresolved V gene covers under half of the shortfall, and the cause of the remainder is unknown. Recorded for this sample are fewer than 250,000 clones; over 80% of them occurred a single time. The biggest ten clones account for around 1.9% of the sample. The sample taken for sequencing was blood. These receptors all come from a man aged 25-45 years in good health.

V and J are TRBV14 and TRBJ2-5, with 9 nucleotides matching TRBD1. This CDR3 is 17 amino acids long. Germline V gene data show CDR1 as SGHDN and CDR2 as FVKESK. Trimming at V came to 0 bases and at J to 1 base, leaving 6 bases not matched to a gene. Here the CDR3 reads CASSQDGGQGFQETQYF. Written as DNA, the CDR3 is TGTGCCAGCAGCCAAGATGGAGGACAGGGGTTCCAAGAGACCCAGTACTTC.

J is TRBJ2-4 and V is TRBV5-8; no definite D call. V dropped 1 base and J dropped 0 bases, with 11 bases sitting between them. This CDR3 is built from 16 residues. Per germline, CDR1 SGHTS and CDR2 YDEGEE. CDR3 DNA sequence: TGTGCCAGCAGCTTGTATCTGACACTAGCCAAAAACATTCAGTACTTC. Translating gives CASSLYLTLAKNIQYF.

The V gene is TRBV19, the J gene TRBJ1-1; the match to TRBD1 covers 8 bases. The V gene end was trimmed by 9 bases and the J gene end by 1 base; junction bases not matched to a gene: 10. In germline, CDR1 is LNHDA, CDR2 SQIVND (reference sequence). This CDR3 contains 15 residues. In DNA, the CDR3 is TGTGCCAGCCGAACCAGGGGGCATGGGAACACTGAAGCTTTCTTT. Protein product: CASRTRGHGNTEAFF.

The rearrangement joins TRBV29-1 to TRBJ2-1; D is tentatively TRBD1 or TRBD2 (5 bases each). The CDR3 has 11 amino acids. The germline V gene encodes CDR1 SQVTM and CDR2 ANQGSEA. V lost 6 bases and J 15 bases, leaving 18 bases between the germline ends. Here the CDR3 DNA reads TGCAGCGTAGAGGAGGCGAAGAGGGGGTTCTTC. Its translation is CSVEEAKRGFF.

The chain's CDR3 is CAWSPRHRGKVDQPQHF. The CDR3 DNA reads TGTGCCTGGAGTCCCCGACACAGGGGAAAGGTCGATCAGCCCCAGCATTTT. V and J are TRBV30 and TRBJ1-5; TRBD1 aligns across 7 bases. Trimming at V came to 2 bases and at J to 5 bases, leaving 15 bases not matched to a gene. Per germline, CDR1 GTSNPN and CDR2 SVGIG (reference sequence). The CDR3 has 17 residues.